The T cell receptor beta chain under discussion was sequenced for a study of spatial heterogeneity in lung cancer. Study as a whole: Sequence detection consistently recorded a greater number of beta-chain than alpha-chain sequences.

Time point described: sample taken at primary tumor resection. Sequencing of whole RNA from tumor, nontumor lung or frozen PBMC involved no sorting. Untreated early-stage non-small cell lung cancer patients, around 70 in total, were the donors. This CDR3 region has 12 residues. The germline V gene has CDR1 MDHEN and CDR2 SYDVKM. The V end was cut by 2 bases, the J end by 8 bases, with 9 bases between. This clonotype has only a few counts. TCRdb re-called the 5' RACE reads with MiXCR, one entry per CDR3 protein. This sample has tens of thousands of distinct CDR3 sequences, with around 9.2% found just once.

The source is a female donor with early-stage non-small cell lung cancer. The rearrangement joins TRBV28 to TRBJ1-2; the D is unclear. The starting material was PBMCs, obtained at surgery. Here the CDR3 reads CASSLTDGGYTF. The CDR3 DNA is TGTGCCAGCAGTTTAACGGACGGGGGCTACACCTTC.